This TCR beta chain stems from a study of graft-versus-host responses after intestinal transplantation. CDR1 SGHRS and CDR2 YFSETQ come from the germline V gene. CDR3 length equals 15 residues. V lost 1 base and J 1 base, leaving 11 bases between the germline ends. As concerns this clone: Its antigen is still unknown.

Only in-frame clones appear in the TCRdb table, and some are missing; sequencing was by immunoSEQ multiplex PCR. The data contain some 85,000 clones, around 90% of them seen just once; the ten biggest clones take up around 0.36%. The receptor was derived from a human donor who was the organ donor for an intestinal transplant. The chain uses TRBV5-1 and TRBJ1-2, with a weak D call TRBD1 (5 bases). This specimen was unstimulated CD8+ T cells sorted from spleen or lymph node cells, taken before transplant. CDR3 in amino acids: CASSLIRGINYGYTF. The CDR3 nucleotides are TGCGCCAGCAGCTTGATTAGGGGAATTAACTATGGCTACACCTTC. The variable domain in full, completed from reference TRBV5-1 and TRBJ1-2, reads KAGVTQTPRYLIKTRGQQVTLSCSPISGHRSVSWYQQTPGQGLQFLFEYFSETQRNKGNFPGRFSGRQFSNSRSEMNVSTLELGDSALYLCASSLIRGINYGYTFGSGTRLTVV.